This T cell receptor (beta chain) is drawn from a study of T cell repertoires in cytomegalovirus infection. Turning to the study itself: Recently identified HLA-C-restricted CMV epitopes were among the peptides used. Study-wide points: The cumulative frequency of public TCR beta families identified carriers of CMV plus the relevant HLA. In two of eight donors, the top clonotype was HLA-C-restricted CMV-specific.

Germline V gene sequence: CDR1 DFQATT, CDR2 SNEGSKA (reference sequence). V lost 2 bases, J lost 5 bases, and 12 bases lay in between. This CDR3 is built from 13 residues. On this clonotype: Its antigen is not identified.

Using its own MiXCR run on the reads, TCRdb lists one record per CDR3 protein. The table records approximately 1,000,000 distinct CDR3 sequences, around 32% of them present only once. The sequence was collected from a human donor in good health (CMV status not recorded). Some clones in this sample may be carry-over from other donors' samples. The material sequenced was cultured CD8+ T cells from PBMCs, taken from culture after CMV antigen stimulation. The chain employs TRBV20-1 and TRBJ1-1; D is ambiguous. The CDR3 is CSARLKVQTEAFF. For the CDR3, the DNA is TGCAGTGCTAGATTGAAGGTCCAGACTGAAGCTTTCTTT.